These T cell receptor beta chains were read from a single sample in a study of cytomegalovirus exposure and HLA in healthy donors. This table comes from immunoSEQ multiplex PCR, and its TCRdb copy is limited to in-frame clones, with some not included. The repertoire holds a few hundred thousand clones, around 83% seen once, with 9.5% to 13% in the top ten. Material: PBMCs. These receptors all stem from a woman aged 50 to 65 in good health and CMV-seropositive. Both conserved end residues are part of each CDR3. The order of the fields is clone size, D gene, V gene, J gene, CDR3 protein, CDR3 DNA. A D gene is named only where the DNA matches it firmly. Not all rows give a size; the values are once, few, many and, for expanded clones, a class.

size: once; D: .; V: TRBV5-1; J: TRBJ1-4; CDR3: CASSSRVGEKLFF; DNA: TGCGCCAGCAGCTCCAGGGTAGGGGAAAAACTGTTTTTT
size: .; D: .; V: TRBV6-5; J: TRBJ1-1; CDR3: CASSLSGGWETEAFF; DNA: TGTGCCAGCAGTCTTAGCGGGGGCTGGGAGACTGAAGCTTTCTTT
size: few; D: TRBD1; V: TRBV5-1; J: TRBJ1-1; CDR3: CASKRDRGNTEAFF; DNA: TGCGCCAGCAAAAGGGACAGGGGAAACACTGAAGCTTTCTTT
size: .; D: .; V: TRBV19; J: TRBJ1-4; CDR3: CASSLQLSNEKLFF; DNA: TGTGCCAGTAGCCTACAGCTTTCCAATGAAAAACTGTTTTTT
size: .; D: TRBD1; V: TRBV6-1; J: TRBJ1-6; CDR3: CASSEKDRERHLHF; DNA: TGTGCCAGCAGTGAAAAGGACAGGGAACGGCACCTCCACTTT
size: once; D: TRBD2; V: TRBV11-2; J: TRBJ2-1; CDR3: CASSRTSGGANEQFF; DNA: TGTGCCAGCAGCCGGACTAGCGGGGGGGCAAATGAGCAGTTCTTC
size: .; D: TRBD1; V: TRBV7-2; J: TRBJ1-1; CDR3: CASSPSWDRGDTEAFF; DNA: TGTGCCAGCAGCCCGAGCTGGGACAGGGGGGACACTGAAGCTTTCTTT
size: .; D: TRBD2; V: TRBV5-1; J: TRBJ2-5; CDR3: CASSRRGASETQYF; DNA: TGCGCCAGCAGTAGGCGGGGGGCCAGTGAGACCCAGTACTTC
size: .; D: .; V: TRBV6-1; J: TRBJ1-1; CDR3: CASSEWQGLNTEAFF; DNA: TGTGCCAGCAGTGAGTGGCAGGGCCTGAACACTGAAGCTTTCTTT
size: .; D: TRBD2; V: TRBV28; J: TRBJ2-7; CDR3: CASASGGLPGHEQYF; DNA: TGTGCCAGCGCTAGCGGGGGCCTTCCAGGCCACGAGCAGTACTTC
size: .; D: TRBD1; V: TRBV7-2; J: TRBJ2-1; CDR3: CASGYQGQNYNEQFF; DNA: TGTGCCAGCGGGTATCAGGGACAGAACTACAATGAGCAGTTCTTC
size: .; D: .; V: TRBV6-6; J: TRBJ1-5; CDR3: CASSSRTAGPQHF; DNA: TGTGCCAGCAGTTCGCGGACCGCGGGGCCCCAGCATTTT
size: .; D: TRBD1; V: TRBV19; J: TRBJ1-5; CDR3: CASSTDRGGNQPQHF; DNA: TGTGCCAGTAGTACAGACAGGGGAGGCAATCAGCCCCAGCATTTT
size: .; D: .; V: TRBV18; J: TRBJ1-5; CDR3: CASSLGRVPNQPQHF; DNA: TGTGCCAGCTCACTCGGGAGGGTCCCCAATCAGCCCCAGCATTTT
size: .; D: .; V: TRBV19; J: TRBJ2-7; CDR3: CASRAPDKDEQYF; DNA: TGTGCCAGTAGGGCCCCGGACAAGGACGAGCAGTACTTC
size: .; D: .; V: TRBV4-1; J: TRBJ2-7; CDR3: CASSQAPDTYYEQYF; DNA: TGCGCCAGCAGCCAAGCTCCCGACACCTACTACGAGCAGTACTTC
size: few; D: TRBD2; V: TRBV10-3; J: TRBJ2-7; CDR3: CAISGAGVRGQYF; DNA: TGTGCCATCAGTGGGGCGGGGGTCCGTGGGCAGTACTTC
size: .; D: .; V: TRBV5-1; J: TRBJ2-7; CDR3: CASSLAVGSSGEQYF; DNA: TGCGCCAGCAGCTTGGCCGTGGGGAGTAGCGGCGAGCAGTACTTC
size: .; D: TRBD1; V: TRBV10-3; J: TRBJ2-1; CDR3: CAISKSGGQGTHNEQFF; DNA: TGTGCCATCAGTAAATCCGGCGGACAGGGGACCCACAATGAGCAGTTCTTC
size: .; D: TRBD2; V: TRBV7-9; J: TRBJ2-3; CDR3: CASGKNLAGSTDTQYF; DNA: TGTGCCAGCGGCAAAAACCTAGCGGGGTCCACAGATACGCAGTATTTT
size: .; D: TRBD1; V: TRBV18; J: TRBJ2-2; CDR3: CASSPPGQGAWAGELFF; DNA: TGTGCCAGCTCACCCCCCGGACAGGGGGCATGGGCCGGGGAGCTGTTTTTT
size: .; D: .; V: TRBV10-1; J: TRBJ2-5; CDR3: CASMKGKGVQCPTVGETQYF; DNA: TGCGCCAGCATGAAGGGAAAGGGGGTCCAATGCCCGACGGTAGGAGAGACCCAGTACTTC
size: .; D: .; V: TRBV6-6; J: TRBJ2-7; CDR3: CASSYVVTGGHEQYF; DNA: TGTGCCAGCAGTTACGTTGTGACGGGGGGCCACGAGCAGTACTTC
size: .; D: TRBD1; V: TRBV18; J: TRBJ1-6; CDR3: CASSRTGRNSPLHF; DNA: TGTGCCAGCTCACGGACAGGGAGGAATTCACCCCTCCACTTT
size: .; D: TRBD1; V: TRBV30; J: TRBJ1-1; CDR3: CACAPPGTGLSEAFF; DNA: TGTGCCTGCGCGCCCCCCGGGACAGGGTTATCCGAAGCTTTCTTT
size: .; D: TRBD1; V: TRBV6-5; J: TRBJ1-1; CDR3: CASSYEMPGGKTEAFF; DNA: TGTGCCAGCAGTTACGAAATGCCAGGGGGCAAGACTGAAGCTTTCTTT
size: .; D: .; V: TRBV19; J: TRBJ2-7; CDR3: CASSIAAAYEQYF; DNA: TGTGCCAGTAGTATAGCCGCAGCCTACGAGCAGTACTTC
size: once; D: .; V: TRBV10-3; J: TRBJ1-4; CDR3: CAISRSRWGGANEKLFF; DNA: TGTGCCATCAGCCGCTCCCGGTGGGGAGGAGCTAATGAAAAACTGTTTTTT
size: once; D: .; V: TRBV19; J: TRBJ2-5; CDR3: CASSSTARAIRGTQYF; DNA: TGTGCCAGTAGTAGTACGGCCAGAGCCATCCGGGGGACCCAGTACTTC
size: .; D: .; V: TRBV4-2; J: TRBJ2-3; CDR3: CASSQEARLWAGDTHDTQYF; DNA: TGTGCCAGCAGCCAAGAAGCGCGGTTGTGGGCGGGGGACACCCACGATACGCAGTATTTT
size: .; D: .; V: TRBV30; J: TRBJ1-5; CDR3: CAWSVQGYQGPQHF; DNA: TGTGCCTGGAGTGTACAAGGTTACCAGGGTCCCCAGCATTTT
size: .; D: .; V: TRBV5-1; J: TRBJ2-5; CDR3: CASSFGKETQYF; DNA: TGCGCCAGCAGCTTCGGTAAAGAGACCCAGTACTTC
size: few; D: TRBD1; V: TRBV28; J: TRBJ1-2; CDR3: CASSLGQSYGYTF; DNA: TGTGCCAGCAGTTTGGGACAGAGCTATGGCTACACCTTC
size: .; D: .; V: TRBV10-3; J: TRBJ1-1; CDR3: CAISTAMNTEAFF; DNA: TGTGCCATTTCGACAGCCATGAACACTGAAGCTTTCTTT
size: once; D: .; V: TRBV27; J: TRBJ2-5; CDR3: CASSRTLQETQYF; DNA: TGTGCCAGCAGCCGCACACTACAAGAGACCCAGTACTTC
size: .; D: TRBD1; V: TRBV19; J: TRBJ1-2; CDR3: CASSIVPAGGNYGYTF; DNA: TGTGCCAGTAGTATAGTACCGGCAGGGGGGAACTATGGCTACACCTTC
size: .; D: .; V: TRBV7-9; J: TRBJ2-7; CDR3: CASSLGEHSIYEQYF; DNA: TGTGCCAGCAGCTTAGGGGAGCACTCGATCTACGAGCAGTACTTC
size: .; D: TRBD1; V: TRBV11-2; J: TRBJ2-4; CDR3: CASSLVALTGSQNIQYF; DNA: TGTGCCAGCAGCTTAGTTGCGTTGACAGGGAGTCAAAACATTCAGTACTTC
size: .; D: .; V: TRBV28; J: TRBJ1-4; CDR3: CASSTKLGEKLFF; DNA: TGTGCCAGCAGTACTAAATTAGGTGAAAAACTGTTTTTT
size: .; D: .; V: TRBV6-1; J: TRBJ1-2; CDR3: CASSEQGSYGYTF; DNA: TGTGCCAGCAGCGAACAGGGATCCTATGGCTACACCTTC
size: once; D: TRBD1; V: TRBV6-5; J: TRBJ2-1; CDR3: CASSYSGQPYNEQFF; DNA: TGTGCCAGCAGTTACTCGGGACAGCCCTACAATGAGCAGTTCTTC
size: .; D: .; V: TRBV5-6; J: TRBJ1-4; CDR3: CASSLVPSRGEKLFF; DNA: TGTGCCAGCAGCTTGGTCCCATCGCGGGGTGAAAAACTGTTTTTT
size: few; D: .; V: TRBV5-1; J: TRBJ1-1; CDR3: CASSLDRRNTEAFF; DNA: TGCGCCAGCAGCTTGGACAGGAGGAACACTGAAGCTTTCTTT
size: .; D: TRBD1; V: TRBV7-2; J: TRBJ1-4; CDR3: CASSYDRGGEKLFF; DNA: TGTGCCAGCAGCTATGACAGGGGAGGGGAAAAACTGTTTTTT
size: .; D: TRBD2; V: TRBV7-2; J: TRBJ2-1; CDR3: CASLAGGYNEQFF; DNA: TGTGCCAGCTTAGCGGGGGGCTACAATGAGCAGTTCTTC
size: .; D: .; V: TRBV11-2; J: TRBJ2-3; CDR3: CASSLGGVRTDTQYF; DNA: TGTGCCAGCAGCTTGGGCGGGGTGCGGACAGATACGCAGTATTTT
size: .; D: TRBD1; V: TRBV6-1; J: TRBJ1-2; CDR3: CASSATNADRWGNYGYTF; DNA: TGTGCCAGCAGTGCAACCAACGCGGACAGGTGGGGAAACTATGGCTACACCTTC
size: .; D: TRBD1; V: TRBV2; J: TRBJ1-5; CDR3: CASSLDRGNQPQHF; DNA: TGTGCCAGCAGTCTGGACAGGGGCAATCAGCCCCAGCATTTT
size: .; D: .; V: TRBV7-9; J: TRBJ2-3; CDR3: CASSLVWGKGDADTQYF; DNA: TGTGCCAGCAGCTTAGTTTGGGGAAAGGGGGACGCAGATACGCAGTATTTT
size: .; D: TRBD1; V: TRBV18; J: TRBJ1-1; CDR3: CASSQGRDRAPHTEAFF; DNA: TGTGCCAGCTCCCAGGGAAGGGACAGGGCTCCTCACACTGAAGCTTTCTTT
size: .; D: TRBD2; V: TRBV2; J: TRBJ2-3; CDR3: CASRRDYGLDTQYF; DNA: TGTGCCAGCAGACGGGACTACGGACTTGATACGCAGTATTTT
size: .; D: .; V: TRBV27; J: TRBJ1-1; CDR3: CASSLSAGVNTEAFF; DNA: TGTGCCAGCAGTTTATCGGCCGGAGTGAACACTGAAGCTTTCTTT
size: .; D: .; V: TRBV29-1; J: TRBJ1-3; CDR3: CSAEAGSGNTIYF; DNA: TGCAGCGCCGAGGCGGGGAGCGGAAACACCATATATTTT
size: .; D: .; V: TRBV18; J: TRBJ2-3; CDR3: CASSPVGSSTDTQYF; DNA: TGTGCCAGCTCACCAGTGGGCTCAAGCACAGATACGCAGTATTTT
size: .; D: .; V: TRBV18; J: TRBJ1-6; CDR3: CASSPAAGIRYNSPLHF; DNA: TGTGCCAGCTCCCCGGCTGCAGGGATTAGGTATAATTCACCCCTCCACTTT
size: .; D: .; V: TRBV7-9; J: TRBJ2-1; CDR3: CASSLEQYNEQFF; DNA: TGTGCCAGCAGCTTAGAACAGTACAATGAGCAGTTCTTC
size: .; D: TRBD1; V: TRBV6-5; J: TRBJ2-7; CDR3: CASSHRQGYEQYF; DNA: TGTGCCAGCAGTCATAGACAGGGCTACGAGCAGTACTTC
size: .; D: TRBD1; V: TRBV5-1; J: TRBJ1-1; CDR3: CASSSPQGVSRTEAFF; DNA: TGCGCCAGCAGCTCCCCTCAGGGGGTCAGTCGCACTGAAGCTTTCTTT
size: .; D: .; V: TRBV30; J: TRBJ2-3; CDR3: CAWRPPNGGWGTDTQYF; DNA: TGTGCCTGGAGACCCCCCAACGGGGGATGGGGCACAGATACGCAGTATTTT
size: .; D: .; V: TRBV5-4; J: TRBJ1-1; CDR3: CASSPRGDTEAFF; DNA: TGTGCCAGCAGCCCTCGGGGGGACACTGAAGCTTTCTTT